The entry below describes one TCR beta chain. The data derive from a study of blood T cell repertoires in COVID-19. Study context: Samples of COVID-19 (acute and convalescent) were obtained from the United States, Italy and Spain.

Method: immunoSEQ multiplex PCR; TCRdb's copy keeps in-frame clones and lacks some. The sample holds roughly 80,000 clones; approximately 80% are singletons and the top ten take approximately 20%. The specimen sequenced was peripheral blood. The source is a woman aged 55-69 years with acute or convalescent COVID-19.

CDR3 coding DNA: TGTGCCGGGGGGGAGGTCAATCAGCCCCAGCATTTT. Translation: CAGGEVNQPQHF. The chain is built from TRBV6-5 and TRBJ1-5, with D perhaps matching TRBD1 (5 bases). CDR3 length equals 12 residues. Per germline, CDR1 MNHEY and CDR2 SVGAGI. Trimming pared 11 bases from V and 3 bases from J, leaving 11 bases between.